Reported below is one T cell receptor (beta chain). Assay used: immunoSEQ multiplex PCR; TCRdb lists only in-frame clones, some missing. The data contain 81,000 or so clones, roughly 79% of them singletons. This entry belongs to a study of radiotherapy plus CTLA-4 blockade in lung cancer. Study summary: About 20% of patients responded objectively, and about 30% achieved disease control.

The material sequenced was peripheral blood, taken from a patient treated with radiotherapy plus ipilimumab. The receptor comes from a human donor with non-small cell lung cancer whose response to radiotherapy plus ipilimumab could not be evaluated. Some clones in this sample may be carry-over from other donors' samples.

CDR3: CASSFNRGSVSTDTQYF. CDR3 nucleotide sequence: TGTGCCAGCAGTTTCAACCGGGGTAGCGTCAGCACAGATACGCAGTATTTT. This chain links TRBV28 with TRBJ2-3; a weak D match, TRBD2 (5 bases). Germline lookup yields CDR1 MDHEN and CDR2 SYDVKM. This CDR3 spans 17 amino acids. The V and J ends lost 3 bases and 0 bases respectively, with 16 bases between them.